What follows is one T cell receptor beta chain and its context. The sample is drawn from a study of blood T cell repertoires in COVID-19. Some clones are missing from TCRdb's copy, which holds only in-frame ones; the method was immunoSEQ multiplex PCR. The table has around 330,000 clones, 85% seen once; the top ten hold 1.5% to 2%. Cohorts were assigned according to the clinical history that participants reported. V shed 8 bases, J shed 5 bases, and the junction held 3 bases outside the gene matches. The CDR3 is made up of 12 amino acids. CDR1 and CDR2 from the germline V gene are ENHRY and SYGVKD. This TCR was sampled from a woman aged 30 to 39 who had been exposed to COVID-19. Sequences were obtained from PBMCs or T cells enriched from blood (not recorded which). J is TRBJ2-7 and V is TRBV10-3; 10 nucleotides agree with TRBD1. CDR3 sequence reads: CAIGGTGDEQYF. The CDR3 DNA reads as TGTGCCATCGGTGGGACAGGGGACGAGCAGTACTTC.